A single sample gave rise to the 29 T cell receptor beta chains below, sequenced in a study of blood T cell repertoires in COVID-19. Method: immunoSEQ multiplex PCR; TCRdb's copy keeps in-frame clones and lacks some. The data hold 240,000 or so clones, with around nine tenths observed a single time. Sequencing was done on a sample of PBMCs or T cells enriched from blood (not recorded which). The receptors were sampled from a man between 35 and 55 years old who had recovered from COVID-19.

The rearrangement joins TRBV12-3 or TRBV12-4 to TRBJ1-2; no firm D call. This CDR3 comprises 12 residues. The germline V and J ends were trimmed by 4 bases and 2 bases, with 5 bases remaining between them. The CDR3 is CASSYGNYGYTF. For the CDR3, the DNA is TGTGCCAGCAGTTACGGGAACTATGGCTACACCTTC.

The chain combines TRBV2 with TRBJ1-5; D is unresolved. V was cut by 2 bases and J by 4 bases, with 9 bases left in between. Germline V CDR1 and CDR2: SNHLY, FYNNEI. The CDR3 sequence is 14 residues long. The CDR3 loop is CASSEFQNNQPQHF. CDR3 nucleotides: TGTGCCAGCAGTGAATTTCAGAATAATCAGCCCCAGCATTTT.

The V and J genes are TRBV29-1 and TRBJ1-2; no definite D call. CDR1 and CDR2 (germline): SQVTM, ANQGSEA. The V end was cut by 1 base, the J end by 6 bases, with 18 bases between. This CDR3 contains 15 residues. This chain's CDR3 is CSVEAQRPGRNGYTF. As DNA, the CDR3 is TGCAGCGTTGAAGCCCAACGACCTGGGCGTAATGGCTACACCTTC.

The V gene is TRBV7-9, the J gene TRBJ2-3; D perhaps matches TRBD2 (6 bases). V was pared by 8 bases and J by 6 bases, with 21 bases between. This CDR3 is built from 15 residues. In germline, CDR1 is SEHNR, CDR2 FQNEAQ (reference sequence). CDR3 amino acids: CASEKRAGSVDTQYF. Here the CDR3 DNA reads TGTGCCAGCGAGAAGAGGGCGGGGTCTGTGGATACGCAGTATTTT.

This clone appeared a single time. The rearrangement links TRBV10-3 to TRBJ2-7, with TRBD2 matching over 12 bases. Trimming took 5 bases from V and 6 from J; bases not matched to a gene: 11. The germline V gene has CDR1 ENHRY and CDR2 SYGVKD. CDR3 length equals 16 residues. CDR3 DNA: TGTGCCATCAGTCCTACACCTAGCGGGGGGGCTCTCGAGCAGTACTTC. Amino acid sequence: CAISPTPSGGALEQYF.

V is TRBV24-1 and J is TRBJ2-1; 13 bases align to TRBD2. Looked up from germline, CDR1 is KGHDR and CDR2 is SFDVKD. The CDR3 consists of 15 residues. The ends lost 9 bases at V and 2 bases at J; junction bases unmatched: 3. The CDR3 loop is CATAGTSGTYNEQFF. DNA for the CDR3: TGTGCCACCGCCGGGACTAGCGGGACCTACAATGAGCAGTTCTTC.

The CDR3 DNA sequence: TGCGCCAGCAGCACCTCAACAGGGGAAGGGTACGAGCAGTACTTC. Its protein product is CASSTSTGEGYEQYF. The V call is TRBV5-1, the J call TRBJ2-7, with 7 bases that match TRBD1. Germline-derived CDR1 and CDR2 are SGHRS and YFSETQ. The junction had 11 bases not matched to a gene; V was cut back by 4 bases and J by 4 bases. The CDR3 is 15 residues long.

For this clone: The sample has other DNA sequences that encode this CDR3 too. The genes are TRBV29-1 and TRBJ2-7; TRBD2 matches at 11 bases. In germline, CDR1 is SQVTM, CDR2 ANQGSEA. CDR3 length: 15 residues. Trimming removed 0 bases from V and 2 bases from J; junction bases left unmatched: 3. CDR3 DNA: TGCAGCGTTGAAGATCCTAGCGGGGGGCCCTACGAGCAGTACTTC. Translation gives CSVEDPSGGPYEQYF.

The chain joins TRBV5-4 to TRBJ2-7; D is perhaps TRBD1 (6 bases). This CDR3 spans 15 amino acids. Trimming pared 3 bases from V and 2 bases from J, leaving 15 bases between. Germline loops: CDR1 SGHNT, CDR2 YYREEE (reference sequence). In nucleotides, the CDR3 is TGTGCCAGCAGCTCAAAATCTCGGACAGCCTACGAGCAGTACTTC. This sequence encodes CASSSKSRTAYEQYF. The variable domain in full, with the rest retrieved from reference TRBV5-4 and TRBJ2-7, is ETGVTQSPTHLIKTRGQQVTLRCSSQSGHNTVSWYQQALGQGPQFIFQYYREEENGRGNFPPRFSGLQFPNYSSELNVNALELDDSALYLCASSSKSRTAYEQYFGPGTRLTVT.

This clone appeared once. This sequence joins TRBV3-1 (or the pseudogene TRBV3-2) and TRBJ2-7, with D unclear. Germline V gene data show CDR1 as LGHDT and CDR2 as YNNKEL (reference sequence). CDR3 size: 12 residues. V gave up 1 base and J gave up 5 bases, with 6 bases separating them. CDR3 protein: CASSQVSHEQYF. CDR3 DNA: TGTGCCAGCAGCCAAGTATCCCACGAGCAGTACTTC.

This chain uses TRBV6-1 with TRBJ1-2; 11 bases fit TRBD1. Germline values: CDR1 MNHNS, CDR2 SASEGT. The length of the CDR3 is 18 residues. The V segment lost 2 bases and the J segment 7 bases; nucleotides outside the gene matches: 15. The CDR3 spells CASSENPLRVGTGGGYTF. In nucleotides, the CDR3 is TGTGCCAGCAGTGAAAACCCCCTTAGGGTTGGGACAGGGGGTGGCTACACCTTC.

The chain is built from TRBV10-1 and TRBJ2-2; D may be TRBD1 (5 bases). Germline V CDR1 and CDR2: WNHNN, SYGVQD (reference sequence). V was shortened by 5 bases and J by 5 bases, with 18 bases between the two germline ends. CDR3 length: 16 amino acids. The CDR3 nucleotides are TGCGCCAGCAGTCCCCCTGGGGCAGAGAGTACCGGGGAGCTGTTTTTT. Protein sequence: CASSPPGAESTGELFF.

This chain links TRBV5-6 with TRBJ2-3; a possible D gene is TRBD1 (5 bases). CDR3 length: 15 residues. Trimming shortened V by 4 bases and J by 2 bases, and 14 bases separated the two germline ends. Per the germline V gene, CDR1 is SGHDT and CDR2 is YYEEEE. CDR3 bases: TGTGCCAGCAGCGTGACAGAAGAATCCACAGATACGCAGTATTTT. Amino acid sequence: CASSVTEESTDTQYF.

This chain links TRBV7-3 with TRBJ2-1; 7 bases line up with TRBD1. J was trimmed by 2 bases and V by 5 bases; bases with no gene match: 9. The CDR3 sequence is 16 residues long. CDR1 SGHTA and CDR2 FQGTGA come from the germline V gene. CDR3 sequence (DNA): TGTGCCAGCAGCGCGAACGATGGGACAGCCTACAATGAGCAGTTCTTC. Translating it yields CASSANDGTAYNEQFF.

V and J are TRBV19 and TRBJ1-5; D ambiguous. Per germline, CDR1 LNHDA and CDR2 SQIVND (reference sequence). The CDR3 covers 13 residues. The V gene lost 2 bases and the J gene lost 4 bases, with 6 bases spanning the gap. CDR3 region: CASSITVNQPQHF. In DNA, the CDR3 is TGTGCCAGTAGTATAACAGTTAATCAGCCCCAGCATTTT. The full variable domain, its missing parts supplied by reference TRBV19 and TRBJ1-5, is DGGITQSPKYLFRKEGQNVTLSCEQNLNHDAMYWYRQDPGQGLRLIYYSQIVNDFQKGDIAEGYSVSREKKESFPLTVTSAQKNPTAFYLCASSITVNQPQHFGDGTRLSIL.

The chain couples TRBV5-1 to TRBJ1-1; 7 bases align to TRBD1. The CDR3 spans 15 residues. CDR1 SGHRS and CDR2 YFSETQ come from the germline V gene. V lost 1 base to trimming and J lost 0 bases; unmatched junction nucleotides: 3. The chain's CDR3 is CASSLMDRLNTEAFF. The CDR3 bases are TGCGCCAGCAGCTTGATGGACAGGCTGAACACTGAAGCTTTCTTT.

The chain employs TRBV25-1 and TRBJ1-4, with D maybe TRBD1 (5 bases). Trimming cost V 1 base and J 4 bases, with 13 bases left between them. The CDR3 runs 16 residues. CDR1 is MGHDK, CDR2 SYGVNS, per germline. The DNA of the CDR3 is TGTGCCAGCAGTGAATTGATGGGACTGAGTAATGAAAAACTGTTTTTT. Protein product: CASSELMGLSNEKLFF. Filled out from reference TRBV25-1 and TRBJ1-4, the complete variable domain reads EADIYQTPRYLVIGTGKKITLECSQTMGHDKMYWYQQDPGMELHLIHYSYGVNSTEKGDLSSESTVSRIRTEHFPLTLESARPSHTSQYLCASSELMGLSNEKLFFGSGTQLSVL.

The chain is built from TRBV18 and TRBJ2-1, with TRBD2 matching over 11 bases. J was trimmed by 0 bases and V by 6 bases; bases with no gene match: 13. Germline CDR1 KGHSH, CDR2 LQKENI. The CDR3 is made up of 19 amino acids. The CDR3, as DNA: TGTGCCAGCTCCCCGAGGACTAGCGGGCCATCAAGCTCCTACAATGAGCAGTTCTTC. Residues: CASSPRTSGPSSSYNEQFF.

The V call is TRBV18, the J call TRBJ2-1, with TRBD2 identical over 13 bases. Looked up from germline, CDR1 is KGHSH and CDR2 is LQKENI. This CDR3 has 17 amino acids. J was trimmed by 6 bases and V by 4 bases; bases with no gene match: 9. The CDR3 is CASSRPLAGGPSNEQFF. CDR3 DNA sequence: TGTGCCAGCTCACGACCACTAGCGGGAGGGCCAAGCAATGAGCAGTTCTTC.

The chain carries TRBV30 and TRBJ1-5; D may be TRBD1 (5 bases). Trimming pared 6 bases from V and 11 bases from J, leaving 29 bases between. This CDR3 region has 16 residues. In germline, CDR1 is GTSNPN, CDR2 SVGIG (reference sequence). The DNA of the CDR3 is TGTGCCTGTTCCGGGGGAGGGGCCGCGTTGGTCGGGGCCCAGCATTTT. Its protein product is CACSGGGAALVGAQHF.

This rearrangement joins TRBV4-2 to TRBJ1-6; TRBD1 is a possible D gene (6 bases). Germline V gives CDR1 LGHNA, CDR2 YNFKEQ. The CDR3 covers 16 residues. V lost 2 bases and J lost 9, with 17 bases in between. The CDR3 loop is CASSQSTGILGSPLHF. The CDR3 nucleotides read TGTGCCAGCAGCCAATCCACAGGGATTCTAGGTTCACCCCTCCACTTT.

The chain couples TRBV4-1 to TRBJ2-7, with TRBD1 identical over 8 bases. Germline V gene lookup returns CDR1 MGHRA and CDR2 YSYEKL. The trim removed 4 bases at V and 3 bases at J, leaving 5 bases unmatched. The CDR3 spans 14 residues. CDR3 sequence reads: CASSPRGPSYEQYF. The CDR3 DNA sequence: TGCGCCAGCAGCCCCAGGGGGCCAAGCTACGAGCAGTACTTC.

The chain is built from TRBV7-9 and TRBJ1-4; D is uncertain. V lost 5 bases and J 5 bases, leaving 12 bases between the germline ends. This CDR3 region has 14 residues. Germline CDR1 reads SEHNR; CDR2 reads FQNEAQ (reference sequence). In nucleotides, the CDR3 is TGTGCCAGCAGCCGCAACTTTAGAAATGAAAAACTGTTTTTT. Translated, it gives CASSRNFRNEKLFF.

The chain combines TRBV19 with TRBJ1-6, with TRBD1 identical over 7 bases. CDR3 length: 16 residues. The J segment lost 8 bases and the V segment lost 4 bases, leaving 11 bases of the junction unmatched. Germline V gene sequence: CDR1 LNHDA, CDR2 SQIVND (reference sequence). In DNA, the CDR3 is TGTGCCAGTAGTACGACAGGGAACGTCAGGGATTCACCCCTCCACTTT. It yields the protein CASSTTGNVRDSPLHF.

This clone was seen a handful of times. The chain links TRBV4-1 to TRBJ1-3; TRBD1 is a possible D gene (5 bases). Germline lookup yields CDR1 MGHRA and CDR2 YSYEKL. V was cut by 0 bases and J by 2 bases, with 17 bases left in between. This CDR3 has 18 residues. CDR3 in amino acids: CASSQDRQGQGTGNTIYF. In DNA form, the CDR3 reads TGCGCCAGCAGCCAAGATCGCCAGGGTCAGGGAACTGGAAACACCATATATTTT.

The chain has TRBV9 and TRBJ1-6; D possibly corresponds to TRBD1 (6 bases). This CDR3 is 16 amino acids long. Germline CDR1 and CDR2: SGDLS and YYNGEE. V lost 4 bases to trimming and J lost 2 bases, with 13 bases between them. CDR3 nucleotide sequence: TGTGCCAGCAGCCTAGAGGACAGAGCCTATAATTCACCCCTCCACTTT. It encodes CASSLEDRAYNSPLHF.

The V gene is TRBV5-4, the J gene TRBJ2-7, with TRBD2 as a possible D gene (5 bases). Trimming cost V 3 bases and J 2 bases, with 9 bases left between them. Germline CDR1 SGHNT, CDR2 YYREEE (reference sequence). The CDR3 sequence is 13 residues long. The CDR3 is CASSSGWTYEQYF. In DNA, the CDR3 is TGTGCCAGCAGCTCGGGATGGACCTACGAGCAGTACTTC.

This chain uses TRBV5-8 with TRBJ1-2; D unclear. Trimming removed 10 bases from V and 2 bases from J, with 9 bases in between. The CDR3 totals 11 residues. The germline gives CDR1 SGHTS, CDR2 YDEGEE. In nucleotides, the CDR3 is TGTGCCTATCGGAGGAACTATGGCTACACCTTC. Its protein product is CAYRRNYGYTF. The full variable domain, completed using reference TRBV5-8 and TRBJ1-2, is EAGVTQSPTHLIKTRGQQATLRCSPISGHTSVYWYQQALGLGLQFLLWYDEGEERNRGNFPPRFSGRQFPNYSSELNVNALELEDSALYLCAYRRNYGYTFGSGTRLTVV.

The CDR3 protein is CASSWTGGTNEKLFF. The CDR3 coding sequence is TGCGCCAGCAGCTGGACAGGGGGAACTAATGAAAAACTGTTTTTT. This rearrangement joins TRBV5-1 to TRBJ1-4; 10 positions match TRBD1. The junction had 0 bases not matched to a gene; V was cut back by 3 bases and J by 1 base. The length of the CDR3 is 15 residues. The germline V gene encodes CDR1 SGHRS and CDR2 YFSETQ.